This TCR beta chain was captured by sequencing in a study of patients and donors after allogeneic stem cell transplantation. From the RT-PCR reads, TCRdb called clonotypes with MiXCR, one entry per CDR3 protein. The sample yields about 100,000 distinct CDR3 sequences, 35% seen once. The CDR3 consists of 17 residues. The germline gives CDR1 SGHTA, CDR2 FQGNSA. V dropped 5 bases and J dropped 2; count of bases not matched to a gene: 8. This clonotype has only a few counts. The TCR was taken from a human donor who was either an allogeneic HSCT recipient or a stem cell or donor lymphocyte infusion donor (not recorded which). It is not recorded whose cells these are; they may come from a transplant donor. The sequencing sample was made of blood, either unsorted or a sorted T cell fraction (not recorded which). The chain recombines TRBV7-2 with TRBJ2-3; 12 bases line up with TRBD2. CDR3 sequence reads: CASSQGLAGTLTDTQYF. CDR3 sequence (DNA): TGTGCCAGCAGCCAAGGACTAGCGGGAACGCTCACAGATACGCAGTATTTT.